A selection of T cell receptor beta chains follows, all from one sample in a study of T cells in Graves' hyperthyroidism and ophthalmopathy. TCRdb re-called the multiplex PCR reads with MiXCR, one entry per CDR3 protein. The sample has about 130,000 distinct CDR3 sequences; 22% are singletons. The sample consisted of blood. All receptors derive from a woman in her forties or fifties with Graves' hyperthyroidism that later progressed to Graves' ophthalmopathy. CDR3s include the opening cysteine and the closing phenylalanine or tryptophan. Each record gives: D gene, V gene, clone size, J gene, CDR3 DNA, CDR3 protein. A D gene is named only where the DNA matches it firmly. Clone sizes are given selectively: once, few, many, or a class where the clone is expanded.

TRBD1	TRBV19	few	TRBJ1-4	TGTGCCAGCAGTCCGGGACAGCTTAATGAAAAACTGTTTTTT	CASSPGQLNEKLFF
TRBD1	TRBV28	many	TRBJ2-7	TGTGCCAGCAGTTCAACCGGGACAGTCTACGAGCAGTACTTC	CASSSTGTVYEQYF
TRBD2	TRBV7-2	NA	TRBJ2-5	TGTGCCAGCAGCTTAGCATTTAGCGGGGGGTTGGAGACCCAGTACTTC	CASSLAFSGGLETQYF
NA	TRBV28	NA	TRBJ2-7	TGTGCCAGCAGTTTCGGAGATTACAGCTCCTACGAGCAGTACTTC	CASSFGDYSSYEQYF
NA	TRBV6-1	NA	TRBJ1-4	TGTGCCAGCAGTGAAGTATGGGGGCAAGAAAAACTGTTTTTT	CASSEVWGQEKLFF
TRBD1	TRBV6-6	many	TRBJ2-4	TGTGCCAGCAGTTACTGGGGACAGGGGGCGTTCAAAAACATTCAGTACTTC	CASSYWGQGAFKNIQYF
NA	TRBV5-1	many	TRBJ2-7	TGCGCCAGCAGCTCCTTTCTCGTGGGCGCTGGTGAGCAGTACTTC	CASSSFLVGAGEQYF
NA	TRBV12-3/TRBV12-4	many	TRBJ1-2	TGTGCCAGCAGTTTGACAGTTTCCTATGGCTACACCTTC	CASSLTVSYGYTF
NA	TRBV5-5	few	TRBJ2-5	TGTGCCAGCAGCCCCCTAGGGGGATTCCAAGAGACCCAGTACTTC	CASSPLGGFQETQYF
NA	TRBV6-2/TRBV6-3	many	TRBJ2-3	TGTGCCAGCAGGCGAGGGGGAACTAGGACAGATACGCAGTATTTT	CASRRGGTRTDTQYF
NA	TRBV3-1	many	TRBJ1-4	TGTGCCAGCAGCCAAGCCACAACTAATGAAAAACTGTTTTTT	CASSQATTNEKLFF
NA	TRBV12-3/TRBV12-4	many	TRBJ2-1	TGTGCCAGCACCAACCCAGGCTACAATGAGCAGTTCTTC	CASTNPGYNEQFF
NA	TRBV5-1	NA	TRBJ2-3	TGCGCCAGCAGCTTGTCCGGAGCCAGGACAGATACGCAGTATTTT	CASSLSGARTDTQYF
TRBD1	TRBV19	NA	TRBJ1-5	TGTGCCAGTAGCTCCGGGACAGGGTCAGCTCAGCCCCAGCATTTT	CASSSGTGSAQPQHF
NA	TRBV2	many	TRBJ2-7	TGTGCCAGCAGTTCGGTCTACGAGCAGTACTTC	CASSSVYEQYF
TRBD2	TRBV12-3/TRBV12-4	NA	TRBJ2-1	TGTGCCACCTTGGGACTAGCTGACAATGAGCAGTTCTTC	CATLGLADNEQFF
NA	TRBV12-3/TRBV12-4	NA	TRBJ2-5	TGTGCCAGCAGTTTAAATCTCAAGCGAGAGACCCAGTACTTC	CASSLNLKRETQYF
TRBD2	TRBV3-1	NA	TRBJ2-1	TGTGCCAGCAGCCAAGCAGCGGGAGGGGAGTACAAGCCTGAGCAGTTCTTC	CASSQAAGGEYKPEQFF
TRBD1	TRBV6-1	NA	TRBJ2-7	TGTGCCAGCACTCCGACAGGGAACTACGAGCAGTACTTC	CASTPTGNYEQYF
NA	TRBV6-2/TRBV6-3	many	TRBJ1-6	TGTGCCAGCAGCGCCAACAGGTGGAGTGATTCACCCCTCCACTTT	CASSANRWSDSPLHF
NA	TRBV12-3/TRBV12-4	many	TRBJ1-2	TGTGCCAGCAGCCTCCAGGAGGCAAATGGCTACACCTTC	CASSLQEANGYTF
NA	TRBV29-1	NA	TRBJ2-7	TGCAGCGTCGCAGCGGCACGGGATTACGAGCAGTACTTC	CSVAAARDYEQYF
NA	TRBV20-1	few	TRBJ2-7	TGCAGTGCTAGGCCCGGTGGGGGGACGGGAGCCTACGAGCAGTACTTC	CSARPGGGTGAYEQYF
NA	TRBV12-3/TRBV12-4	many	TRBJ2-5	TGTGCCAGCAGTTTAGGGGGGTCTGGATGGACCCAGTACTTC	CASSLGGSGWTQYF
NA	TRBV2	many	TRBJ2-7	TGTGCCAGCCGGGGTTTCAACGAGCAGTACTTC	CASRGFNEQYF
TRBD2	TRBV30	many	TRBJ2-3	TGTGCCTGGAGCGCACTAGCGGGAGGGCGAGATACGCAGTATTTT	CAWSALAGGRDTQYF
NA	TRBV28	many	TRBJ1-2	TGTGCCAGCAGTCCTCACGCGGGGGTCTATGGCTACACCTTC	CASSPHAGVYGYTF
NA	TRBV28	few	TRBJ1-5	TGTGCCAGCAGTTTAAGCCTCTTCCGGGGGGTGGGTCAGCCCCAGCATTTT	CASSLSLFRGVGQPQHF
TRBD1	TRBV11-2	many	TRBJ1-3	TGTGCCAGCAGCTACGACAGGGGGCAGCGGTATTTT	CASSYDRGQRYF
NA	TRBV27	NA	TRBJ1-4	TGTGCCAGCAGTTTATCTTACGACAGTCTTGCGCGGGCTAATGAAAAACTGTTTTTT	CASSLSYDSLARANEKLFF
TRBD1	TRBV9	NA	TRBJ2-1	TGTGCCAGCAGCGCCGGGACAGGGAAGAATGAGCAGTTCTTC	CASSAGTGKNEQFF
NA	TRBV20-1	many	TRBJ1-1	TGCAGTGCTTCTAGGGGGTCTTTGGAAACTGAAGCTTTCTTT	CSASRGSLETEAFF
NA	TRBV20-1	many	TRBJ2-7	TGCAGTGCTAGGTTCTCCGGGACACCCAACTACGAGCAGTACTTC	CSARFSGTPNYEQYF
TRBD2	TRBV10-3	many	TRBJ2-3	TGTGCCATCAGGAGGGAGGGTAGCGGGCATACGCAGTATTTT	CAIRREGSGHTQYF
TRBD2	TRBV9	NA	TRBJ2-2	TGTGCCAGCAGCGTGGGAGCGGGAGGGGCGAACACCGGGGAGCTGTTTTTT	CASSVGAGGANTGELFF
NA	TRBV6-6	many	TRBJ2-7	TGTGCCAGCAGTTACTTTGGTAGCAGGGCCTACGAGCAGTACTTC	CASSYFGSRAYEQYF
TRBD1	TRBV7-8	many	TRBJ1-3	TGTGCCAGCAGCTTAAACGCTAACAAGGGACAGGCTGGAAACACCATATATTTT	CASSLNANKGQAGNTIYF
TRBD1	TRBV18	many	TRBJ2-3	TGTGCCAGCTCACCGCGCCGGACAGGGAGCACAGATACGCAGTATTTT	CASSPRRTGSTDTQYF
NA	TRBV20-1	many	TRBJ1-5	TGCAGTGCCGAGACAGATAGCAATCAGCCCCAGCATTTT	CSAETDSNQPQHF
TRBD1	TRBV27	NA	TRBJ2-1	TGTGCCAGCAGTTTATGGACCGGGACAGGGGTTCCTGAGCAGTTCTTC	CASSLWTGTGVPEQFF
NA	TRBV28	once	TRBJ2-1	TGTGCCAGCATCTCGGGCCAGCGAGTGAATGAGCAGTTCTTC	CASISGQRVNEQFF
TRBD1	TRBV2	many	TRBJ1-4	TGTGCCAGCAGTGAAACAGGGGTGCAGGAAAAACTGTTTTTT	CASSETGVQEKLFF
NA	TRBV5-1	few	TRBJ1-1	TGCGCCAGCAACCTGCTCGGGGACACTGAAGCTTTCTTT	CASNLLGDTEAFF
TRBD2	TRBV7-6	NA	TRBJ2-1	TGTGCCAGCAGCCTCGGGACTAGCGGGAGTGGGAGGCAGTTCTTC	CASSLGTSGSGRQFF
NA	TRBV28	NA	TRBJ2-7	TGTGCCAGCCATGGCGGGGGCACCTACGAGCAGTACTTC	CASHGGGTYEQYF
NA	TRBV7-2	many	TRBJ2-4	TGTGCCAGCAGCTCCACGGCGGGGATAGCCAAAAACATTCAGTACTTC	CASSSTAGIAKNIQYF
NA	TRBV18	many	TRBJ2-3	TGTGCCAGCTCGCCTAGTGCAGCCAGCACAGATACGCAGTATTTT	CASSPSAASTDTQYF
TRBD2	TRBV27	NA	TRBJ2-7	TGTGCCAGCAGTTCCACTAGCGGGGGACCCTACGAGCAGTACTTC	CASSSTSGGPYEQYF
TRBD2	TRBV6-6	many	TRBJ2-3	TGTGCCAGCAGTTACCAGGGACTATCCGACACAGATACGCAGTATTTT	CASSYQGLSDTDTQYF
NA	TRBV27	NA	TRBJ1-5	TGTGCCAGCAATCGGCAATATAGCAATCAGCCCCAGCATTTT	CASNRQYSNQPQHF
NA	TRBV5-1	NA	TRBJ2-7	TGCGCCAGCAGCTCCGGAGGGGGGCACGAGCAGTACTTC	CASSSGGGHEQYF
NA	TRBV20-1	many	TRBJ1-1	TGCAGTGCTAGAGATCCCGCGGCACCTTCAGAGAACACTGAAGCTTTCTTT	CSARDPAAPSENTEAFF
NA	TRBV9	few	TRBJ1-2	TGTGCCAGCAGCGAGGGACACACTAACTATGGCTACACCTTC	CASSEGHTNYGYTF
NA	TRBV5-1	few	TRBJ2-3	TGCGCCAGCAGAATCCAAGCCCACACAGATACGCAGTATTTT	CASRIQAHTDTQYF
NA	TRBV6-1	NA	TRBJ1-1	TGTGCCAGCAGTGCATCCAGGATTTCGAACACTGAAACTTTCTTT	CASSASRISNTETFF
NA	TRBV3-1	NA	TRBJ2-1	TGTGCCAGCAGCCAAGATATGGGGGAGCAGTTCTTC	CASSQDMGEQFF
NA	TRBV14	many	TRBJ1-1	TGTGCCAGCAGCCGTTTGACCGGCGCTAGTGAAGCTTTCTTT	CASSRLTGASEAFF